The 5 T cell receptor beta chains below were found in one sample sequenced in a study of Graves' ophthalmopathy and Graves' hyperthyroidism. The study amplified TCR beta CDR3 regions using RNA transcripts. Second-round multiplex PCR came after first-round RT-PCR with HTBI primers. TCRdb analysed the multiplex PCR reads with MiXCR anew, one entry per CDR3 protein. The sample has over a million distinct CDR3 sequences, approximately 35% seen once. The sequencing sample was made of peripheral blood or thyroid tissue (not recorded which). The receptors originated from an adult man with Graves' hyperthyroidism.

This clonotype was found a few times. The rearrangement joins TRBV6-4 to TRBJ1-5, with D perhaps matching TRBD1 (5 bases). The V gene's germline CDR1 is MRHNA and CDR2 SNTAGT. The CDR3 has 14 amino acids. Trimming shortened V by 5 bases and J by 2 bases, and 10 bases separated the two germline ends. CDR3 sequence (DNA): TGTGCCAGCAGTTACAGGTCGGGCAATCAGCCCCAGCATTTT. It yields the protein CASSYRSGNQPQHF.

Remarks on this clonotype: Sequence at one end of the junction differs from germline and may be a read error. The CDR3 reads CASSYVAGSSNTGELFW. CDR3 coding DNA: TGTGCCAGCAGTTACGTGGCAGGGTCCTCAAACACCGGGGAGCTGTTTTGG. V is TRBV6-5 and J is TRBJ2-2, with D perhaps assigned TRBD1 or TRBD2 (5 bases each). The CDR3 is 17 residues long. Germline V CDR1 and CDR2: MNHEY, SVGAGI.

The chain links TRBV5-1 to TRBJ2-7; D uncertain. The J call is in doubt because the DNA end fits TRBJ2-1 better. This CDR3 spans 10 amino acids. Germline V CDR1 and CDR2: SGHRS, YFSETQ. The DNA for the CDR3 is TGCGCCAGCAGGGGAAATGAGCAGTTCTTC. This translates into CASRGNEQFF.

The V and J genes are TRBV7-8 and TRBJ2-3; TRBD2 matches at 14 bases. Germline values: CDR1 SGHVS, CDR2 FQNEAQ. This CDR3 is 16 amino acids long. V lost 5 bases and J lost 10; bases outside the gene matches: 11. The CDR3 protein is CASSPIETSGGAAQYF. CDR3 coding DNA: TGTGCCAGCAGCCCAATAGAGACTAGCGGGGGGGCAGCGCAGTATTTT.

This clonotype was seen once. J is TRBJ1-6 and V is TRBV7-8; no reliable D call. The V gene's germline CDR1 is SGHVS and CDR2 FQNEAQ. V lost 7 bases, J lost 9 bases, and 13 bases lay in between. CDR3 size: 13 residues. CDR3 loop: CASIEVRPSPLHF. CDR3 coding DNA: TGTGCCAGCATCGAGGTCAGGCCTTCACCCCTCCACTTT.